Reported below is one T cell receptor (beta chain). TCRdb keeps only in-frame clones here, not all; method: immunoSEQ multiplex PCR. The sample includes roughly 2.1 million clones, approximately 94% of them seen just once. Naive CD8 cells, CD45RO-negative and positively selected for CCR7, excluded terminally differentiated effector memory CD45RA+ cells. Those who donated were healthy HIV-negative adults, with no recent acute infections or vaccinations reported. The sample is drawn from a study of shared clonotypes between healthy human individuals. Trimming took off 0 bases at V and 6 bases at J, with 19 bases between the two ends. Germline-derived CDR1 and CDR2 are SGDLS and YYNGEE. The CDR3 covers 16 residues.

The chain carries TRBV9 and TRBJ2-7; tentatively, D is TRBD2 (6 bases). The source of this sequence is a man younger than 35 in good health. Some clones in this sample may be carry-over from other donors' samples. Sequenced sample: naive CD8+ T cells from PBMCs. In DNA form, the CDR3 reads TGTGCCAGCAGCGTAGGAGGAGGGACGGGGGTGAGCGAGCAGTACTTC. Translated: CASSVGGGTGVSEQYF. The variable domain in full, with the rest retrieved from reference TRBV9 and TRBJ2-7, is DSGVTQTPKHLITATGQRVTLRCSPRSGDLSVYWYQQSLDQGLQFLIQYYNGEERAKGNILERFSAQQFPDLHSELNLSSLELGDSALYFCASSVGGGTGVSEQYFGPGTRLTVT.